This record concerns one T cell receptor beta chain sequence. Its specificity is not known. This sample was included in a study of OX40 agonist ivuxolimab in advanced cancers. Study findings and constraints: Clonal expansion in partial responders at 0.1-3.0 mg/kg ranked among the lowest. There was clonal expansion of CD4+ and CD8+ blood T cells by week 6 at 0.1 to 3.0 mg/kg. Certain nonresponders additionally had low normalized T-cell clonal expansion.

The V gene lost 5 bases and the J gene lost 0 bases, with 17 bases spanning the gap. CDR1 is SGHTA and CDR2 is FQGNSA in the germline V gene. This CDR3 comprises 17 residues. The data were produced by immunoSEQ multiplex PCR, yet TCRdb's version contains in-frame clones alone and is incomplete. The table shows fewer than 95,000 clones, with around nine tenths occurring only once. At baseline, cycle 4 day 1, and cycle 7 day 1, blood was sampled. The sample in question was CD4+ or CD8+ T cells sorted from blood, obtained in a trial of the OX40 agonist ivuxolimab. The chain is built from TRBV7-2 and TRBJ1-3; perhaps TRBD1 as D (5 bases). The receptor was isolated from an adult with an advanced solid tumor such as melanoma, head and neck, liver or kidney cancer. The CDR3 sequence is CASSLEFWGSSGNTIYF. CDR3 bases: TGTGCCAGCAGCCTAGAATTTTGGGGGTCCTCTGGAAACACCATATATTTT.